Many counts were recorded for the clone carrying this T cell receptor beta chain. The antigen remains unidentified. Using its own MiXCR run on the multiplex PCR reads, TCRdb lists one record per CDR3 protein. The sample shows around 130,000 distinct CDR3 sequences, 15% to 20% of them seen only once. This entry is derived from a study of breast tumors, draining lymph nodes, adjacent tissues. General study findings and limits: Tumor TCR diversity was below lymph nodes but above nontumor tissue. Luminal-like breast cancer showed significantly greater tumor-nontumor repertoire similarity than basal-like breast cancer did. Most tumor T cells seemingly derive from lymph node, then expand in tumor.

This CDR3 contains 16 residues. Germline V gene lookup returns CDR1 SGHVS and CDR2 FQNEAQ. V was shortened by 1 base and J by 0 bases, with 11 bases between the two germline ends. Axillary draining lymph nodes of breast cancer patients supplied the node samples. This rearrangement joins TRBV7-8 to TRBJ2-3; no reliable D call. Sequenced: axillary lymph node tissue. The clonotype was recovered from a female donor with breast cancer. Some clones in this sample may be carry-over from other donors' samples. This chain's CDR3 is CASSLVGTSSTDTQYF. DNA for the CDR3: TGTGCCAGCAGCTTAGTTGGTACCAGCAGCACAGATACGCAGTATTTT.